The clone carrying this TCR beta chain was detected only a few times. Its antigen is still unknown. This entry belongs to a study of shared clonotypes between healthy human individuals. Regarding the study as a whole: Larger estimated richness was generally seen in naive subsets than in memory subsets. Unshared clonotypes carried lower generation probabilities than those common to all four donors. Blood was the sole source, and tissue repertoires probably differ.

The V gene lost 8 bases and the J gene lost 2 bases, with 9 bases spanning the gap. Per germline, CDR1 ENHRY and CDR2 SYGVKD. The CDR3 is 12 amino acids. Profiling relied on immunoSEQ multiplex PCR, and the TCRdb table lists in-frame clones only, not all of them. The sample yields approximately 980,000 clones, approximately 80% seen once. Material for sequencing was memory CD4+ T cells sorted from blood. Subset reported: CD45RA-negative fraction. The chain recombines TRBV10-3 with TRBJ1-1; D gene uncertain. This clonotype originated in a man aged 18 to 35 in good health. In DNA, the CDR3 is TGTGCCATCGCCATAGGTAACACTGAAGCTTTCTTT. This codes for CAIAIGNTEAFF.